This TCR beta chain was sequenced in a study of CD8+ T cells in alopecia areata. The sorting of PBMCs gave CD4+ and CD8+ T cells. V lost 7 bases to trimming and J lost 1 base, with 14 bases between them. This CDR3 contains 15 residues. Germline V CDR1 and CDR2: MNHNY, SVGAGI (reference sequence). In each case, RNA was isolated and then reverse transcribed into cDNA as the sequencing template. Data came from immunoSEQ multiplex PCR; TCRdb stores just in-frame clones and leaves some out. The repertoire has about 97,000 clones, more than 35% of them found once; the top ten carry approximately 1.5%. V is TRBV6-6 and J is TRBJ2-4; tentative D call: TRBD2 (6 bases). This sequence originates from a human donor with alopecia areata. The sequenced material came from CD4+ T cells sorted from blood. This CDR3 reads CASTPWGEAKNIQYF. For the CDR3, the DNA is TGTGCCAGCACCCCATGGGGGGAGGCCAAAAACATTCAGTACTTC.